A selection of T cell receptor beta chains follows, all from one sample in a study of T cell changes during pregnancy in multiple sclerosis. This table comes from immunoSEQ multiplex PCR, and its TCRdb copy is limited to in-frame clones, with some not included. The repertoire holds 30,000 to 35,000 clones, with around nine tenths as singletons. Sequenced here: CD8+ T cells from peripheral blood mononuclear cells, sampled in the third trimester of pregnancy. These receptors all come from a female donor with multiple sclerosis, enrolled in a pregnancy study. CDR3s include the opening cysteine and the closing phenylalanine or tryptophan. Each record gives: V gene, D gene, J gene, clone size, CDR3 protein, CDR3 DNA. D genes are given only for firm matches. For some rows the clone size is stated as once, few or many, or as a class when expanded; others skip it.

TRBV19,.,TRBJ1-2,.,CASRPATLTNYGYTF,TGTGCCAGTAGACCCGCCACGCTAACTAACTATGGCTACACCTTC
TRBV2,TRBD2,TRBJ2-1,.,CASSVLTSGGAAVDEQFF,TGTGCCAGCAGTGTCCTGACTAGCGGGGGGGCCGCGGTTGATGAGCAGTTCTTC
TRBV4-3,.,TRBJ2-3,.,CASSLRLGGTDTQYF,TGCGCCAGCAGCCTCCGCCTAGGGGGCACAGATACGCAGTATTTT
TRBV4-2,.,TRBJ2-7,.,CASSQEGGGTYEQYF,TGTGCCAGCAGCCAAGAGGGTGGGGGGACCTACGAGCAGTACTTC
TRBV27,.,TRBJ2-5,.,CASSSLPAGETQYF,TGTGCCAGCAGTTCGCTACCGGCGGGAGAGACCCAGTACTTC
TRBV7-9,TRBD1,TRBJ1-2,.,CASSFTTGDYGYTF,TGTGCCAGCAGCTTCACGACAGGGGACTATGGCTACACCTTC
TRBV18,.,TRBJ1-1,.,CASSPFDSRLEAFF,TGTGCCAGCTCACCATTTGACAGTCGGCTTGAAGCTTTCTTT
TRBV7-6,TRBD1,TRBJ2-6,.,CASSLGQGNGANVLTF,TGTGCCAGCAGCTTAGGACAGGGGAATGGGGCCAACGTCCTGACTTTC
TRBV11-2,TRBD1,TRBJ1-1,few,CASSRTGGLLEAFF,TGTGCCAGCAGCCGGACAGGGGGCTTACTTGAAGCTTTCTTT
TRBV19,TRBD1,TRBJ1-1,.,CASLTGGTEAFF,TGTGCCAGTTTGACAGGGGGCACTGAAGCTTTCTTT
TRBV20-1,TRBD1,TRBJ1-2,.,CSADRDGYTF,TGCAGTGCGGACAGGGATGGCTACACCTTC
TRBV6-4,TRBD2,TRBJ2-3,.,CASSRTSGSTDTQYF,TGTGCCAGCAGTCGGACTAGCGGGAGCACAGATACGCAGTATTTT
TRBV6-5,.,TRBJ1-1,.,CASRTGSTEAFF,TGTGCCAGCCGGACGGGGAGCACTGAAGCTTTCTTT
TRBV4-3,.,TRBJ1-5,.,CASSQDSVGAGQPQHF,TGCGCCAGCAGCCAAGATTCGGTGGGGGCAGGCCAGCCCCAGCATTTT
TRBV7-9,.,TRBJ1-4,.,CASSPRTSSTNEKLFF,TGTGCCAGCAGCCCCAGGACAAGCTCAACTAATGAAAAACTGTTTTTT
TRBV6-5,TRBD2,TRBJ2-1,.,CASSYSTSHNEQFF,TGTGCCAGCAGTTACTCGACTAGCCACAATGAGCAGTTCTTC
TRBV4-2,.,TRBJ2-5,.,CASSLSRGIQETQYF,TGTGCCAGCAGCCTTAGTCGCGGGATCCAAGAGACCCAGTACTTC
TRBV15,TRBD1,TRBJ1-1,.,CATSRDGTGGNTEAFF,TGTGCCACCAGCAGAGATGGAACAGGGGGGAACACTGAAGCTTTCTTT
TRBV7-6,TRBD1,TRBJ2-2,.,CASSLGHRGIGELFF,TGTGCCAGCAGCTTGGGGCACAGGGGGATCGGGGAGCTGTTTTTT
TRBV9,.,TRBJ1-1,.,CANSVADTEAFF,TGTGCCAACAGCGTAGCGGACACTGAAGCTTTCTTT
TRBV5-6,.,TRBJ2-7,.,CASSPRGNYEQYF,TGTGCCAGCAGCCCTAGGGGGAACTACGAGCAGTACTTC
TRBV9,TRBD1,TRBJ1-1,once,CASSSGQGNTEAFF,TGTGCCAGCAGCTCCGGACAGGGGAACACTGAAGCTTTCTTT
TRBV2,TRBD2,TRBJ2-7,.,CASSEAPSGGGERYF,TGTGCCAGCAGTGAGGCGCCTAGCGGGGGCGGTGAGCGGTACTTC
TRBV2,.,TRBJ1-1,.,CASSPLKRASEAFF,TGTGCCAGCAGTCCCCTCAAGAGGGCCTCTGAAGCTTTCTTT
TRBV18,TRBD1,TRBJ1-1,.,CASSPTGILGQVNMNTEAFF,TGTGCCAGCTCACCAACCGGAATATTAGGACAGGTGAATATGAACACTGAAGCTTTCTTT
TRBV7-9,.,TRBJ2-7,.,CASSLARDEQYF,TGTGCCAGCAGCTTAGCGAGAGACGAGCAGTACTTC
TRBV27,.,TRBJ2-7,.,CASSLSGIEQYF,TGTGCCAGCAGTCTGTCGGGAATCGAGCAGTACTTC
TRBV19,TRBD1,TRBJ2-1,.,CASSIAQGAYNEQFF,TGTGCCAGTAGTATAGCTCAGGGGGCCTACAATGAGCAGTTCTTC
TRBV2,.,TRBJ2-3,few,CASSGVASVADTQYF,TGTGCCAGCAGTGGGGTAGCGTCGGTGGCAGATACGCAGTATTTT
TRBV19,.,TRBJ2-7,.,CASSGERYEQYF,TGTGCCAGTAGTGGGGAGCGCTACGAGCAGTACTTC
TRBV5-1,TRBD1,TRBJ2-7,.,CASSLGQGADEQYF,TGCGCCAGCAGCTTAGGGCAGGGGGCGGACGAGCAGTACTTC
TRBV11-2,TRBD1,TRBJ1-6,.,CASSLFSELRQGSNSPLHF,TGTGCCAGCAGCCTATTTTCTGAGTTACGACAGGGGAGTAATTCACCCCTCCACTTT
TRBV6-5,TRBD1,TRBJ2-7,.,CASSYSIGQGPYEQYF,TGTGCCAGCAGTTACTCGATAGGACAGGGGCCGTACGAGCAGTACTTC
TRBV12-1,.,TRBJ1-1,.,CASRQGGSKPYTEAFF,TGTGCCAGCAGACAGGGGGGATCCAAACCCTACACTGAAGCTTTCTTT
TRBV6-4,.,TRBJ1-2,once,CASSVDPRGYGYTF,TGTGCCAGCAGTGTTGATCCCCGCGGGTATGGCTACACCTTC
TRBV7-9,.,TRBJ2-3,.,CASSLGTSTDTQYF,TGTGCCAGCAGCTTAGGGACTTCCACAGATACGCAGTATTTT
TRBV7-2,.,TRBJ1-2,.,CASSLVEGGSYGYTF,TGTGCCAGCAGCTTAGTGGAAGGGGGTTCCTATGGCTACACCTTC
TRBV5-4,.,TRBJ1-2,medium-sized,CASSLTRGVGSDGYTF,TGTGCCAGCAGCTTGACCAGGGGTGTAGGGTCAGATGGCTACACCTTC
TRBV9,TRBD1,TRBJ1-2,once,CASSVGTGVNYGYTF,TGTGCCAGCAGCGTAGGGACAGGGGTCAACTATGGCTACACCTTC
TRBV4-2,.,TRBJ2-2,.,CASSQDNGNTGELFF,TGTGCCAGCAGCCAAGATAACGGGAACACCGGGGAGCTGTTTTTT
TRBV27,.,TRBJ2-4,.,CASSLLAPGENIQYF,TGTGCCAGCAGTTTACTAGCCCCCGGGGAAAACATTCAGTACTTC
TRBV7-9,.,TRBJ2-2,.,CASSPRAQNTGELFF,TGTGCCAGCAGCCCGCGGGCCCAGAACACCGGGGAGCTGTTTTTT
TRBV6-1,.,TRBJ1-1,.,CASSERQVNTEAFF,TGTGCCAGCAGTGAAAGACAGGTGAACACTGAAGCTTTCTTT
TRBV30,.,TRBJ1-1,.,CAWDGENTEAFF,TGTGCCTGGGATGGAGAGAACACTGAAGCTTTCTTT
TRBV5-6,TRBD1,TRBJ1-3,.,CASSWGQPGNTIYF,TGTGCCAGCAGCTGGGGACAGCCTGGAAACACCATATATTTT
TRBV19,TRBD2,TRBJ2-2,.,CASSLGTRGPTGELFF,TGTGCCAGTAGTCTCGGGACTAGGGGCCCCACCGGGGAGCTGTTTTTT
TRBV13,.,TRBJ1-6,.,CASSRSGRGYSPLHF,TGTGCCAGCAGCCGCTCGGGTCGAGGGTACTCACCCCTCCACTTT
TRBV19,TRBD1,TRBJ1-1,few,CASSGTGSTEAFF,TGTGCCAGTAGCGGGACAGGGAGCACTGAAGCTTTCTTT